This TCR beta chain was recovered during a study of T cell responses to AZD1222 COVID-19 vaccine. As to this clone: Its antigen is unidentified.

Repertoires were generated with immunoSEQ multiplex PCR, while TCRdb's copy carries only in-frame clones and drops some. Of some 200,000 clones in the sample, more than 70% were seen once. Some second doses came at about 4 weeks and others at about 12 weeks; these were pooled. Study-level findings and limits: Only after the peak T cell response were repertoires sampled. Seropositive AZD1222 recipients at baseline numbered only five to seven. The donors showed a predominance of white British ancestry and of females, with possible underestimation of clonal diversity.

Germline V gives CDR1 LGHNA, CDR2 YSLEER. Trimming took off 4 bases at V and 5 bases at J, with 20 bases between the two ends. The CDR3 extends over 17 amino acids. The TCR comes from an adult who received the AZD1222 COVID-19 vaccine. Sequencing used peripheral blood, obtained 28 days after the second AZD1222 dose. The rearrangement links TRBV4-3 to TRBJ2-2; a weak D match, TRBD1 (7 bases). The CDR3 sequence is CASSPPGGRIPTGELFF. The CDR3 bases are TGCGCCAGCAGCCCCCCAGGGGGGAGGATACCAACCGGGGAGCTGTTTTTT.